Presented here are 15 T cell receptor beta chains from one specimen sequenced in a study of cytomegalovirus exposure and HLA in healthy donors. A multiplex PCR was run with 60 Vbeta primers and 13 Jbeta primers. The data were produced by immunoSEQ multiplex PCR, yet TCRdb's version contains in-frame clones alone and is incomplete. The repertoire consists of 90,000 to 120,000 clones, with around 67% occurring once and the leading ten covering less than 15%. Sequencing was carried out using PBMCs. The receptor set was obtained from a woman aged 40 to 50 in good health and CMV-seropositive.

The sample holds one count of this clone. V is TRBV27 and J is TRBJ2-7; 10 nucleotides match TRBD1. The CDR3 runs 16 residues. V dropped 2 bases and J dropped 2; count of bases not matched to a gene: 6. CDR1 is MNHEY, CDR2 SMNVEV, per germline (reference sequence). The CDR3 reads CASSLGRTGGTYEQYF. In nucleotides, the CDR3 is TGTGCCAGCAGTTTAGGCCGGACAGGGGGGACCTACGAGCAGTACTTC.

DNA for the CDR3: TGTGCCAGCAGCTTAGAGACAGTAATAAATTCACCCCTCCACTTT. Its protein product is CASSLETVINSPLHF. The chain recombines TRBV7-9 with TRBJ1-6; a possible D gene is TRBD1 (5 bases). CDR1 SEHNR and CDR2 FQNEAQ come from the germline V gene (reference sequence). CDR3 length: 15 amino acids. The V end lost 1 base, the J end lost 7 bases, and 11 bases lay between the germline ends. The full variable domain, rest sourced from reference TRBV7-9 and TRBJ1-6, is DTGVSQNPRHKITKRGQNVTFRCDPISEHNRLYWYRQTLGQGPEFLTYFQNEAQLEKSRLLSDRFSAERPKGSFSTLEIQRTEQGDSAMYLCASSLETVINSPLHFGNGTRLTVT.

This sequence joins TRBV5-1 and TRBJ1-4; no clear D. V dropped 4 bases and J dropped 8 bases, with 15 bases sitting between them. The germline V gene has CDR1 SGHRS and CDR2 YFSETQ. The CDR3 sequence is 14 residues long. As DNA, the CDR3 is TGCGCCAGCAGCCTCGGGGAGGGCCGAGAAAAACTGTTTTTT. Translation: CASSLGEGREKLFF. The entire variable domain, with the rest obtained from reference TRBV5-1 and TRBJ1-4, is as follows: KAGVTQTPRYLIKTRGQQVTLSCSPISGHRSVSWYQQTPGQGLQFLFEYFSETQRNKGNFPGRFSGRQFSNSRSEMNVSTLELGDSALYLCASSLGEGREKLFFGSGTQLSVL.

The genes are TRBV7-3 and TRBJ2-1; TRBD2 agrees at 8 bases. The CDR3 has 14 residues. Germline trimming cut 7 bases from V and 5 bases from J; bases unmatched to any gene: 7. The V gene's germline CDR1 is SGHTA and CDR2 FQGTGA. The CDR3: CASTLSSGNNEQFF. Written as DNA, the CDR3 is TGTGCCAGCACCCTCAGTAGCGGGAACAATGAGCAGTTCTTC.

V usage is TRBV28 and J usage is TRBJ1-5; 7 bases map to TRBD1. Germline values: CDR1 MDHEN, CDR2 SYDVKM. The CDR3 consists of 15 residues. V trimming: 5 bases; J trimming: 2 bases; junction bases outside the gene matches: 6. The CDR3 region is CASSKQGLGNQPQHF. CDR3 bases: TGTGCCAGCAGTAAACAGGGGCTGGGCAATCAGCCCCAGCATTTT.

The rearrangement joins TRBV5-1 to TRBJ2-1; D not resolved. This CDR3 is 15 amino acids long. The germline V gene has CDR1 SGHRS and CDR2 YFSETQ. The V and J ends lost 2 bases and 0 bases respectively, with 9 bases between them. The CDR3 nucleotides read TGCGCCAGCAGCTTCCAGCGTAGCTCCTACAATGAGCAGTTCTTC. This codes for CASSFQRSSYNEQFF.

This clone was seen more than once but under ten times. This chain connects TRBV2 to TRBJ2-7; 8 bases map to TRBD1. V was clipped by 1 base and J by 7 bases; unmatched bases: 0. The CDR3 totals 12 residues. Germline CDR1 reads SNHLY; CDR2 reads FYNNEI. The CDR3 DNA follows: TGTGCCAGCAGTGAAGGACAGGGGGAGCAGTACTTC. Residues: CASSEGQGEQYF.

The rearrangement links TRBV11-2 to TRBJ2-5; no clear D gene. CDR1 SGHAT and CDR2 FQNNGV come from the germline V gene. The CDR3 has 11 residues. Trimming took 6 bases from V and 2 from J, leaving 4 bases between them. The CDR3: CASSRQETQYF. The DNA of the CDR3 is TGTGCCAGCAGTCGGCAAGAGACCCAGTACTTC.

V gene TRBV5-1 combines with J gene TRBJ2-7; 9 nucleotides align to TRBD1. V dropped 3 bases and J dropped 3; count of bases not matched to a gene: 4. Germline V gene lookup returns CDR1 SGHRS and CDR2 YFSETQ. The CDR3 extends over 14 amino acids. The DNA of the CDR3 is TGCGCCAGCAGCTCCCGGGACAGGGACTACGAGCAGTACTTC. This sequence encodes CASSSRDRDYEQYF.

This clone was detected only once. The same CDR3 can be traced to other DNA sequences in this sample. V and J are TRBV30 and TRBJ2-7; 7 nucleotides match TRBD1. Germline CDR1 is GTSNPN and CDR2 is SVGIG (reference sequence). Trimming took 0 bases from V and 4 from J; bases not matched to a gene: 0. This CDR3 comprises 12 residues. Here the CDR3 DNA reads TGTGCCTGGAGTGTACAGGGGTACGAGCAGTACTTC. This sequence encodes CAWSVQGYEQYF.

The rearrangement links TRBV5-1 to TRBJ2-1, with D maybe TRBD2 (5 bases). This CDR3 region has 15 residues. Germline loops: CDR1 SGHRS, CDR2 YFSETQ. V was pared by 6 bases and J by 2 bases, with 15 bases between. Here the CDR3 DNA reads TGCGCCAGCACCTCCTCGGGGTCCCCCTACAATGAGCAGTTCTTC. Its translation is CASTSSGSPYNEQFF.

The chain recombines TRBV28 with TRBJ2-4; 7 nucleotides line up with TRBD2. The CDR3 runs 15 residues. J was trimmed by 1 base and V by 5 bases; bases with no gene match: 5. Germline loops: CDR1 MDHEN, CDR2 SYDVKM. The CDR3 region is CASSLGGVAKNIQYF. The CDR3 DNA sequence: TGTGCCAGCAGTCTGGGGGGGGTCGCCAAAAACATTCAGTACTTC.

The chain has TRBV5-1 and TRBJ2-7; 9 bases match TRBD1. Trimming at V came to 4 bases and at J to 5 bases, leaving 4 bases not matched to a gene. CDR1 and CDR2 from the germline V gene are SGHRS and YFSETQ. The CDR3 is 13 amino acids. For the CDR3, the DNA is TGCGCCAGCAGCGGACAGGGGAGGAACGAGCAGTACTTC. It encodes CASSGQGRNEQYF.

The chain uses TRBV19 and TRBJ2-6; 7 bases fit TRBD1. V trimming: 3 bases; J trimming: 0 bases; junction bases outside the gene matches: 2. The length of the CDR3 is 16 residues. The V gene's germline CDR1 is LNHDA and CDR2 SQIVND (reference sequence). The CDR3 region is CASSIDRASGANVLTF. CDR3 in DNA: TGTGCCAGTAGTATTGACAGGGCCTCTGGGGCCAACGTCCTGACTTTC.

The chain combines TRBV11-2 with TRBJ1-2, with D possibly being TRBD1 (5 bases). The V and J ends lost 1 base and 1 base respectively, with 10 bases between them. This CDR3 spans 15 amino acids. Germline V gene sequence: CDR1 SGHAT, CDR2 FQNNGV. The CDR3, as DNA: TGTGCCAGCAGCTTAGTCCCACAGGTTAACTATGGCTACACCTTC. The encoded protein is CASSLVPQVNYGYTF.